The TCR beta chain described here comes from a study of blood T cell repertoires in COVID-19. Whole-study context: PBMCs, B-cell-depleted T cells, or T cells provided the cDNA or gDNA that made up the material.

The sample holds one count of this clone. Trimming took 4 bases from V and 4 from J; bases not matched to a gene: 5. The germline gives CDR1 GTSNPN, CDR2 SVGIG (reference sequence). The CDR3 runs 14 residues. This table comes from immunoSEQ multiplex PCR, and its TCRdb copy is limited to in-frame clones, with some not included. Of 120,000 to 150,000 clones in the sample, approximately 80% are singletons; the top ten hold 35% to 40%. The rearrangement joins TRBV30 to TRBJ1-5, with 9 bases identical to TRBD1. The TCR sequence derives from a human donor in a cohort sampled during active COVID-19. The material sequenced was peripheral blood. The CDR3, as DNA: TGTGCCTGGAACCGACAGGGGGGGAATCAGCCCCAGCATTTT. This gives the protein CAWNRQGGNQPQHF.